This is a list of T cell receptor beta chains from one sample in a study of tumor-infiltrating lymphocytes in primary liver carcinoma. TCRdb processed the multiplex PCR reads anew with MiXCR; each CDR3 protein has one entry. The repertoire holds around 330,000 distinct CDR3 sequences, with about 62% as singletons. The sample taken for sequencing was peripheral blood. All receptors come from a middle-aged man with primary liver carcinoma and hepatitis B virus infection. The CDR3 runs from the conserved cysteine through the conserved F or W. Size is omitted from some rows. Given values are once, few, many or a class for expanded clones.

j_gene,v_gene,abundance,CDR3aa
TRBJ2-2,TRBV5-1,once,CTSSWSRTSGGTGELFF
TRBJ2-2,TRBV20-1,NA,CRGRAVGELFF
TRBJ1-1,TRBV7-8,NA,CASSLGNMNTEAFF
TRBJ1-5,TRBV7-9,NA,CANSLNGNQPQHF
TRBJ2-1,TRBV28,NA,CASSSALTSGYQETQFF
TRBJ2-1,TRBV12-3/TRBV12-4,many,CASSPGTSGIQGRKQFF
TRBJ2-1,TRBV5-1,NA,CASSEGTGHLNEQFF
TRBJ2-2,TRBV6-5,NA,CASSYSAGNTGGLFF
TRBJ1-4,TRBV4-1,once,CASSQDATATNEELLF
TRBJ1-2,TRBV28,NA,CASSLAVRGYTF
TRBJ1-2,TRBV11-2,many,CASSYLGRGLDGYTF
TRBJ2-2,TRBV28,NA,CAGSLVVGELFF
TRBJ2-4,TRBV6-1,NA,CAGSATSGADIQYF
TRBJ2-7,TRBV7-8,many,CASSTAGLAGAQYYEQYF
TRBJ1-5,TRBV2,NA,CASNKAGTHQPQHF
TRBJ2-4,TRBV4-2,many,CASSPVEAAKNIQYF
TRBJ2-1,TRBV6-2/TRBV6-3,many,CASSPVSNEQFF
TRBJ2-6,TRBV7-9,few,CASSVVGQGFSGANVLTF
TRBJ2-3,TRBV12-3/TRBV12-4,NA,CASTPARAGSTDTRYF
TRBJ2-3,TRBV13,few,CASSLWTSGKSDTQYF
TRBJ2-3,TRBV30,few,CAWRPATTSTDTQYF
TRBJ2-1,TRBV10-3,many,CAISGSLAGATYNEQFF
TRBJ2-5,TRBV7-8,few,CASTIRRPPETQYF
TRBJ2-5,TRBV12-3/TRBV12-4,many,CASSPRSGVPEETQYF
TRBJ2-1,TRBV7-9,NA,CASSLLASFNEQFF
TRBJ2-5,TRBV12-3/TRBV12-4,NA,CVSSPRGATDQETQYF
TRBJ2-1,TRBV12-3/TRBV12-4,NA,CASGRGRGEQFF
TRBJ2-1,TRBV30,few,CAWSEGLAGGNEQFF
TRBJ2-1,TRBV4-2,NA,CASRLGLAGINEQFF
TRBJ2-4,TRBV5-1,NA,CASRPPGGEENIHYF
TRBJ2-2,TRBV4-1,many,CASSQASDPGELFF
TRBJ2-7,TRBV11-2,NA,CASGTSGPSHEQYF
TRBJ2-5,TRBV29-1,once,CSGGGTGDTETQYF
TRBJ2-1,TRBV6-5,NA,CASTAGVVGGSYEQFF
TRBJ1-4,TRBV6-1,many,CASSEEVGANEKLFF
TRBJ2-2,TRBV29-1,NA,CSVVFLGADTGEMFF
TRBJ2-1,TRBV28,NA,CASSLRNSYNEQSF
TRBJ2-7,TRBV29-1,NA,CSVGGLAGGPSYEQYF
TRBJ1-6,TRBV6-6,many,CASSYAGKDSPLHF
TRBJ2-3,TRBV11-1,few,CADSPGYTDTQYF
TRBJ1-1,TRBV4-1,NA,CASSRLGNTEALF
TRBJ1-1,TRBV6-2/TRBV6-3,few,CASSRTGYNTEAFF
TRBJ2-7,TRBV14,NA,CAGSPPRASGEQYF
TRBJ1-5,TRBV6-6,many,CASRPYSNQPQHF
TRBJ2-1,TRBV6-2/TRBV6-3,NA,CASSYGPYSREQFF
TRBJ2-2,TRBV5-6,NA,CTSSTRNTGELFF